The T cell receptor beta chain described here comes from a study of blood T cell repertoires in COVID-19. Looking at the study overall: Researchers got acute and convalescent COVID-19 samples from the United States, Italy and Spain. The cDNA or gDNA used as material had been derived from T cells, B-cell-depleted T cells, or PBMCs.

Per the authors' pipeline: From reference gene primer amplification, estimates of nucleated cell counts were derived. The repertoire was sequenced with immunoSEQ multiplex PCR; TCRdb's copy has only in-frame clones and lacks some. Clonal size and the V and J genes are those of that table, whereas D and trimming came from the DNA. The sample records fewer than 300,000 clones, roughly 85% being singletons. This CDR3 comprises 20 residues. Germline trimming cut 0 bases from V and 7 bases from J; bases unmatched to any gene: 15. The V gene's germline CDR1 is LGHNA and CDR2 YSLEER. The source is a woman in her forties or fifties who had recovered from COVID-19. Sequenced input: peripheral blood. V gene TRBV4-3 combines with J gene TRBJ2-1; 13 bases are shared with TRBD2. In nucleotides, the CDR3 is TGCGCCAGCAGCCAAGAGGCCGGGGGACCACTAGCGGGAGGGCCGAATGAGCAGTTCTTC. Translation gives CASSQEAGGPLAGGPNEQFF.